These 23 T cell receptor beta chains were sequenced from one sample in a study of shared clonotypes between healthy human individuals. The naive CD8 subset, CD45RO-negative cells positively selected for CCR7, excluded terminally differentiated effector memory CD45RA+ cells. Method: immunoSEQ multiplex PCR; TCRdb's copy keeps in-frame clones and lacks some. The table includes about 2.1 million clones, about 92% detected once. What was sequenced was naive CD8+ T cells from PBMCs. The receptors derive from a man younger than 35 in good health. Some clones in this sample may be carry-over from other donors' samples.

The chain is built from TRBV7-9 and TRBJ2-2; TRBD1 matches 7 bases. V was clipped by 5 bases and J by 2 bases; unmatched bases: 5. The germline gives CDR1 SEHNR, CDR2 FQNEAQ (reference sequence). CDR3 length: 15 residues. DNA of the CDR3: TGTGCCAGCAGCCACCGGGACAGCAACACCGGGGAGCTGTTTTTT. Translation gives CASSHRDSNTGELFF.

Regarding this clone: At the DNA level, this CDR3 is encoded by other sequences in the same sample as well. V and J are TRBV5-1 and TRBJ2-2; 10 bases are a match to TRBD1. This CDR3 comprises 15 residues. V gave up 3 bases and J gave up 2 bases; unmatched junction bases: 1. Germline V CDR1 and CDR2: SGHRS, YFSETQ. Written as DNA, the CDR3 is TGCGCCAGCAGCTGGACAGGGGGTAACACCGGGGAGCTGTTTTTT. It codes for CASSWTGGNTGELFF.

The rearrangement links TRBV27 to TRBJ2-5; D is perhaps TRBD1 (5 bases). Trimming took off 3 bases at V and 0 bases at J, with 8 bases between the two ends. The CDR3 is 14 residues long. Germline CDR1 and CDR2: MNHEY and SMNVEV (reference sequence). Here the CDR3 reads CASSFSTDQETQYF. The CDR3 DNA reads TGTGCCAGCAGTTTCTCGACAGACCAAGAGACCCAGTACTTC.

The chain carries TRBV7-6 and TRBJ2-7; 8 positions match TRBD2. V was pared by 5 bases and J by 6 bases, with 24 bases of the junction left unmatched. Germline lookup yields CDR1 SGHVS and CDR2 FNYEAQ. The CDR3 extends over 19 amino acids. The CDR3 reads CASSLTRITPSGSSREQYF. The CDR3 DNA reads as TGTGCCAGCAGCCTAACGAGGATAACCCCAAGCGGGAGTTCACGCGAGCAGTACTTC.

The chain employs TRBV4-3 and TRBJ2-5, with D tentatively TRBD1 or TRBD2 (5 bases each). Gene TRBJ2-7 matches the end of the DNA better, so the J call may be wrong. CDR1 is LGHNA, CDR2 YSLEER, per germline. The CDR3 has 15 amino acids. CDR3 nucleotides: TGCGCCAGCAGCCAAGATCGGCAGGGAGTCTACGAGCAGTACTTC. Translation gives CASSQDRQGVYEQYF.

The CDR3 spells CASSIYPTGNTEAFF. For the CDR3, the DNA is TGTGCCAGTAGTATTTACCCGACAGGGAACACTGAAGCTTTCTTT. V is TRBV19 and J is TRBJ1-1, with D tentatively TRBD1 (6 bases). V was cut by 3 bases and J by 1 base, with 12 bases left in between. CDR1 is LNHDA, CDR2 SQIVND, per germline (reference sequence). There are 15 residues in the CDR3.

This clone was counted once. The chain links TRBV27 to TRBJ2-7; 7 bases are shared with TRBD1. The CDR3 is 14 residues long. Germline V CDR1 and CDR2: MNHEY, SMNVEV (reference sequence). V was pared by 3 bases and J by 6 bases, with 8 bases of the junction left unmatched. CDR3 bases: TGTGCCAGCAGTTTCTCCCGGACAGGTAGCGAGCAGTACTTC. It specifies CASSFSRTGSEQYF.

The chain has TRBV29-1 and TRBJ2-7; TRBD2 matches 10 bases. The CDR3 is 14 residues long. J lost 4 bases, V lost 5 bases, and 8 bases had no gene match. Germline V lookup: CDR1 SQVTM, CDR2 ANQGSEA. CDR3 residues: CSVNLAGATYEQYF. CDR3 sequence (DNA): TGCAGCGTTAACCTAGCGGGAGCAACTTACGAGCAGTACTTC.

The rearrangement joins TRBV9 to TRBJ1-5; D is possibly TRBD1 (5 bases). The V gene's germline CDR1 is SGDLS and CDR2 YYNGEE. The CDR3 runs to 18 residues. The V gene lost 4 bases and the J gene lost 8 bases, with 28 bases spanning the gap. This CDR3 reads CASSPAPGRPYGVEPQHF. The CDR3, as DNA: TGTGCCAGCAGCCCCGCCCCGGGACGGCCTTACGGGGTAGAGCCCCAGCATTTT.

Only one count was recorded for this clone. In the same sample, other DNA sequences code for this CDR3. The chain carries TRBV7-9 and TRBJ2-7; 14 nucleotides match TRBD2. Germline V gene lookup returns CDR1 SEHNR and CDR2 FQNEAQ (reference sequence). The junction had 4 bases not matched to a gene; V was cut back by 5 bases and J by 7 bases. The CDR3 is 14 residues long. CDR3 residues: CASSPGLAGGEQYF. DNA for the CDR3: TGTGCCAGCAGCCCAGGACTAGCGGGAGGTGAGCAGTACTTC.

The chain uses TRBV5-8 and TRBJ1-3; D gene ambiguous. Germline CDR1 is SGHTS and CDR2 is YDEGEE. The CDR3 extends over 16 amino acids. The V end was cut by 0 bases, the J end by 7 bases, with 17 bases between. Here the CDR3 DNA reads TGTGCCAGCAGCTTGGATACTGCGGGGTTTAAGAACACCATATATTTT. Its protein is CASSLDTAGFKNTIYF.

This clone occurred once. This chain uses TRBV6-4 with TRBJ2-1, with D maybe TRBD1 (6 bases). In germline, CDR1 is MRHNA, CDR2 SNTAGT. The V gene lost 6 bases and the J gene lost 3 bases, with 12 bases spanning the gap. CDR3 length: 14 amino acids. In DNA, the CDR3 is TGTGCCAGCAGCATGGGGGCCCTCTACAATGAGCAGTTCTTC. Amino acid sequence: CASSMGALYNEQFF.

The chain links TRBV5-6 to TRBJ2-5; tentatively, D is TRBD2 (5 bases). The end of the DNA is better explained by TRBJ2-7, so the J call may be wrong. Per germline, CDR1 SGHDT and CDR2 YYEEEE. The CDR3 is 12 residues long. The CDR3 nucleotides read TGTGCCAGCAGCTCGGACGGGGACGAGCAGTACTTC. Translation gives CASSSDGDEQYF.

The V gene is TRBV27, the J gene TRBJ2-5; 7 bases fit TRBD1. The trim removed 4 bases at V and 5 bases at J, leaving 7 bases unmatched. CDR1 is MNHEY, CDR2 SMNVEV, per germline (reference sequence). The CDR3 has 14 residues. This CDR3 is CASSSTGVRETQYF. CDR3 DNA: TGTGCCAGCAGTTCTACAGGGGTCAGGGAGACCCAGTACTTC.

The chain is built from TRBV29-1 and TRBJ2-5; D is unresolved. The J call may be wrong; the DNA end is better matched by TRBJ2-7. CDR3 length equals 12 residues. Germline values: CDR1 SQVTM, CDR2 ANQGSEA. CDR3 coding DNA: TGCAGCGTCGTAGGGCCGTCCTACGAGCAGTACTTC. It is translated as CSVVGPSYEQYF.

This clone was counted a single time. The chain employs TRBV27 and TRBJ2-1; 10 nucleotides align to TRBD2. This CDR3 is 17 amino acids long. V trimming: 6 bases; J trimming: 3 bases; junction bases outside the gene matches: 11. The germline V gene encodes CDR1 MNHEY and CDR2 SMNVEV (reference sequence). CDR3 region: CASSLLGASGGYNEQFF. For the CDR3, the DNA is TGTGCCAGCAGCCTTCTAGGGGCTAGCGGGGGCTACAATGAGCAGTTCTTC.

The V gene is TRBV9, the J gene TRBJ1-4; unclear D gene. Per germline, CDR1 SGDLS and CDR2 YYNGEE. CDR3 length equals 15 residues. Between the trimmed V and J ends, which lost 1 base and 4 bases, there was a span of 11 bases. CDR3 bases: TGTGCCAGCAGCGTATTTGGGCTACTTAATGAAAAACTGTTTTTT. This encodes CASSVFGLLNEKLFF.

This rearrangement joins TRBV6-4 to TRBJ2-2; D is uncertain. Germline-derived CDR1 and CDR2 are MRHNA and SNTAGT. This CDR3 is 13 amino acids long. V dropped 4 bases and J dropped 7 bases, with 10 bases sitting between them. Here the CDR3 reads CASSAFEVGELFF. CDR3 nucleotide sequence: TGTGCCAGCAGTGCCTTTGAGGTCGGGGAGCTGTTTTTT.

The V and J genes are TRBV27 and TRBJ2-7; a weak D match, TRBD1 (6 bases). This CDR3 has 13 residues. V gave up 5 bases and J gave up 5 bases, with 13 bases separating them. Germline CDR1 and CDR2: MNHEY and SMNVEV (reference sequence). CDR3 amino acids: CASSPNHRDEQYF. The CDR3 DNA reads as TGTGCCAGCAGTCCAAACCACAGGGACGAGCAGTACTTC.

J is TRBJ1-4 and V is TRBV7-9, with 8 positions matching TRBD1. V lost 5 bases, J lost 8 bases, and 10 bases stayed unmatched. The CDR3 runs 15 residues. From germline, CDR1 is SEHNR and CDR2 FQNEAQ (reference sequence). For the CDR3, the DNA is TGTGCCAGCAGCATTGGACAGGGTTTAGCAGAAAAACTGTTTTTT. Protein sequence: CASSIGQGLAEKLFF.

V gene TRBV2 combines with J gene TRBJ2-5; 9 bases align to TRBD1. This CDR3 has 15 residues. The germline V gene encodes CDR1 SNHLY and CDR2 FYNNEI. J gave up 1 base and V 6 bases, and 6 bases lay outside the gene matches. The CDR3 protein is CASREGQGAQETQYF. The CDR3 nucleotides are TGTGCCAGCAGGGAGGGACAGGGAGCCCAAGAGACCCAGTACTTC.

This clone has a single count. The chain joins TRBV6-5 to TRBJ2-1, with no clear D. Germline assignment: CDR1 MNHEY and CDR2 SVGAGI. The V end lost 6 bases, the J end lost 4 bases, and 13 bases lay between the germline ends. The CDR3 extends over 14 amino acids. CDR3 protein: CASSPLSGYNEQFF. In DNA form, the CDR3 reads TGTGCCAGCAGCCCTCTCAGTGGATACAATGAGCAGTTCTTC.

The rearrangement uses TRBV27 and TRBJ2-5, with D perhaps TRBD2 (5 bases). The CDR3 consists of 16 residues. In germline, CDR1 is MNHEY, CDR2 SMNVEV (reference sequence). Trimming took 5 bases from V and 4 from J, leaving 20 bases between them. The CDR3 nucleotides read TGTGCCAGCAGTACGCGCGGTAGGGCTCGGGGAGAGACCCAGTACTTC. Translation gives CASSTRGRARGETQYF.